A selection of T cell receptor beta chains follows, all from one sample in a study. Each CDR3 protein gets one entry after TCRdb re-called the RT-PCR reads with MiXCR. The table records hundreds of thousands of distinct CDR3 sequences, over 12% of them present only once. The sequencing sample was made of memory CD4+ T cells from blood. The receptors here all came from a female donor in good health, serving as a healthy control. Both conserved end residues are trimmed from each CDR3. The order of the fields is J gene, V gene, CDR3 protein.

TRBJ2-7 TRBV20-1 SARDVSSYEQY
TRBJ1-2 TRBV28 ASRTGTGSYGYT
TRBJ2-3 TRBV20-1 SARPTGGILAGARTDTQY
TRBJ2-1 TRBV5-1 ASSPGHEIYNEQF
TRBJ2-2 TRBV4-2 ASSQILGGPGELF
TRBJ2-7 TRBV7-2 ASSLGLAGSEQY
TRBJ2-5 TRBV7-3 ASSLDTDGTQY
TRBJ1-2 TRBV27 ASSPTTGLGGYT
TRBJ2-5 TRBV5-5 ASSFLGAQETQY
TRBJ1-1 TRBV7-2 ASSLGGTGILPMNTEAF
TRBJ1-4 TRBV4-3 ASSALAGAGEKLF
TRBJ1-6 TRBV20-1 SARGGQGYNSPLH
TRBJ2-5 TRBV7-2 ASSSQAGEETQY
TRBJ2-2 TRBV29-1 SVDSKGGNTGELF
TRBJ2-7 TRBV6-2/TRBV6-3 ASSSRLADPLSYEQY
TRBJ2-1 TRBV4-3 ASSQPVTGSNEQF
TRBJ2-7 TRBV15 ATSREWTSGSYEQY
TRBJ2-5 TRBV10-3 ATGRGLETQY
TRBJ2-1 TRBV20-1 SAREGGRDEQF
TRBJ1-2 TRBV28 ASSPHQGQGVDGYT
TRBJ2-5 TRBV9 ASSVGFMGQGEETQY
TRBJ2-7 TRBV20-1 SARDTLGPGEGSYEQY
TRBJ2-1 TRBV7-3 ASSLTSSVEGEQF
TRBJ1-2 TRBV27 ASSFRAVGYGYT
TRBJ2-5 TRBV20-1 SASQMGRGQETQY
TRBJ2-3 TRBV24-1 ATSDWDRADTQY
TRBJ1-5 TRBV28 ASQLEGQRHQPQH
TRBJ1-5 TRBV23-1 ASSQSRRGPNNQPQH
TRBJ2-5 TRBV7-2 ASSLGTTSGGRGETQY
TRBJ2-1 TRBV2 ASSEEASSYNEQF
TRBJ1-2 TRBV6-4 ASSPSEGNYGYT
TRBJ1-2 TRBV7-8 ASSLGRDRGREYGYT
TRBJ1-4 TRBV7-2 ASSLVTGAGEKLF
TRBJ2-1 TRBV5-1 ASSSVYRGPNEQF
TRBJ2-1 TRBV2 ASSVRLAGDNEQF
TRBJ2-2 TRBV15 ATSGQGGTGELF
TRBJ1-1 TRBV7-2 ASSLTLRSGTEAF
TRBJ2-3 TRBV20-1 SAARTSGTDTQY
TRBJ2-3 TRBV6-6 ASSRTTGDTQY
TRBJ1-5 TRBV7-2 ASSRIDRGLGQPQH
TRBJ2-1 TRBV29-1 SVDFLARGNEQF
TRBJ1-2 TRBV20-1 SARGRAGEIGYT
TRBJ1-1 TRBV20-1 SARAVRGGDTEAF
TRBJ2-3 TRBV20-1 SASASTSGRTDTQY
TRBJ2-2 TRBV10-1 ASSVDSTTGELF
TRBJ2-7 TRBV3-1 ASSQLAGGYEQY
TRBJ1-2 TRBV7-2 ASSWAGGGGYT
TRBJ2-7 TRBV5-6 ASTYWGDYEQY
TRBJ2-7 TRBV7-2 ARSLTRDEQY
TRBJ2-2 TRBV5-6 ASSAPPADSFGFNTGELF
TRBJ2-3 TRBV5-1 ASTKQGAADTQY
TRBJ2-5 TRBV12-3/TRBV12-4 ASSAPGPLRETQY
TRBJ2-7 TRBV5-5 ASRMAPVSGGYEQY
TRBJ2-7 TRBV4-2 ASSQVRNRGEQY
TRBJ2-3 TRBV29-1 SVLRAGVTDTQY
TRBJ2-1 TRBV20-1 SARDFRLAGAGEQF
TRBJ1-1 TRBV5-1 ASRWSRDTEAF
TRBJ2-1 TRBV28 ASSPGGRNEQF
TRBJ2-2 TRBV27 ASSLYPPLGGEGGELF
TRBJ1-1 TRBV7-8 ASSFVLWAKTEAF